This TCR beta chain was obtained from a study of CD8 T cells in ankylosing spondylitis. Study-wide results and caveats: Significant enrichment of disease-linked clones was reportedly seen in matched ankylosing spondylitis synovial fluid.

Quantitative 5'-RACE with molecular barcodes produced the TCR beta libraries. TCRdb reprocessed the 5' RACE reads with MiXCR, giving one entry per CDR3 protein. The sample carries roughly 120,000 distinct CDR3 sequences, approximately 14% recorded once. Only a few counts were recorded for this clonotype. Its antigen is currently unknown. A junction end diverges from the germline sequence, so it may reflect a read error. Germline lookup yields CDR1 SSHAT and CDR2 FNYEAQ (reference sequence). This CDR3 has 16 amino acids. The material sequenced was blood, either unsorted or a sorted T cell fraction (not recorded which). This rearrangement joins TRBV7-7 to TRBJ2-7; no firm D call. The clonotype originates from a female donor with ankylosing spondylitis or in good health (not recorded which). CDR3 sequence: CASSLLLTSINYEQYF. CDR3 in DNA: TGTGCTAGCAGCTTGCTGCTCACTTCGATTAACTACGAGCAGTACTTC.